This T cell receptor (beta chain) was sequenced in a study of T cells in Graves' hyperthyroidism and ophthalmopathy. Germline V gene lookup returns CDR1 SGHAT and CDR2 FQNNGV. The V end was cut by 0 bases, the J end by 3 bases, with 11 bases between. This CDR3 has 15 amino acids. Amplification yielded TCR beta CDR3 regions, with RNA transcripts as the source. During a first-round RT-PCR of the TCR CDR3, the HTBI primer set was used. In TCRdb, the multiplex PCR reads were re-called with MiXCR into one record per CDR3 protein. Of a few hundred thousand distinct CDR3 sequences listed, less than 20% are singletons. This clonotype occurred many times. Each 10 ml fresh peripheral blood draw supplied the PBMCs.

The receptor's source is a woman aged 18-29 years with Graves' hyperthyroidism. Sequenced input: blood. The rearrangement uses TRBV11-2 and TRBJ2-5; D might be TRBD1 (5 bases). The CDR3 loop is CASSLDGRVEETQYF. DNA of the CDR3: TGTGCCAGCAGCTTAGACGGCAGGGTGGAAGAGACCCAGTACTTC.